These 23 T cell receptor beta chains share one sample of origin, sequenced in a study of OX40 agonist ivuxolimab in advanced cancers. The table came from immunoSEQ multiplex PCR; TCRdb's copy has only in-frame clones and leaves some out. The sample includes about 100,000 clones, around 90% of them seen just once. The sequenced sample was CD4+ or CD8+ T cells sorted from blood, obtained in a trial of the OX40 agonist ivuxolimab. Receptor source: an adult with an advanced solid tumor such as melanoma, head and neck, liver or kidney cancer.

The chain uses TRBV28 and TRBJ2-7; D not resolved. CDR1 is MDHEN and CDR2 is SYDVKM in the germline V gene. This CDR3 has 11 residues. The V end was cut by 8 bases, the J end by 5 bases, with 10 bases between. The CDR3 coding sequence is TGTGCCAGCCTTGGGTGGGACGAGCAGTACTTC. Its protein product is CASLGWDEQYF.

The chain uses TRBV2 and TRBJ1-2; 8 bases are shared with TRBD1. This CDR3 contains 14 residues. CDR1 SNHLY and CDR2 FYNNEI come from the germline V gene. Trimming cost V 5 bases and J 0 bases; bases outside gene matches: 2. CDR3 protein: CASSPDRANYGYTF. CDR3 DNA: TGTGCCAGCAGTCCGGACAGGGCTAACTATGGCTACACCTTC.

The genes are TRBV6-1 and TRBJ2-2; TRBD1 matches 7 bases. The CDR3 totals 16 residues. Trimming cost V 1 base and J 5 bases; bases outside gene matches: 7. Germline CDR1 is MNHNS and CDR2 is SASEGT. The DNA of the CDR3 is TGTGCCAGCAGTGAAGTAGACAGGGCGGTAACCGGGGAGCTGTTTTTT. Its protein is CASSEVDRAVTGELFF.

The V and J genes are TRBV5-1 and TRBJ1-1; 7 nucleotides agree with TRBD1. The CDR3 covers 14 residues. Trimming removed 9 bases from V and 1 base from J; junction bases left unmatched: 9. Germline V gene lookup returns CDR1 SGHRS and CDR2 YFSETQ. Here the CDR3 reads CATSGGLGNTEAFF. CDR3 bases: TGCGCCACATCAGGGGGGCTGGGGAACACTGAAGCTTTCTTT.

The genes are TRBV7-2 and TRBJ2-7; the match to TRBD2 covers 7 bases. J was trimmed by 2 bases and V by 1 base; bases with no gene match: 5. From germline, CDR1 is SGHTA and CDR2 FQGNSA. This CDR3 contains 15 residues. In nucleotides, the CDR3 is TGTGCCAGCAGCTTAGGGCGGGAGAGGGCCTACGAGCAGTACTTC. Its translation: CASSLGRERAYEQYF.

CDR3 sequence (DNA): TGTGCCAGCAGTGACCTCAGGACAGGGTTCGGCTACACCTTC. Its translation is CASSDLRTGFGYTF. V and J are TRBV25-1 and TRBJ1-2, with TRBD1 matching over 8 bases. The germline CDR1 and CDR2 sequences are MGHDK and SYGVNS. V lost 3 bases and J lost 8; bases outside the gene matches: 8. The CDR3 totals 14 residues.

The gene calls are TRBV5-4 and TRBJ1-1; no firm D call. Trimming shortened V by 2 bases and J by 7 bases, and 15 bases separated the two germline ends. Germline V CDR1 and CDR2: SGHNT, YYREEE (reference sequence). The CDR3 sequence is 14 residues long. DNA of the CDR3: TGTGCCAGCAGCTTCCCAGGAGTCCCAGTTGAAGCTTTCTTT. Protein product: CASSFPGVPVEAFF.

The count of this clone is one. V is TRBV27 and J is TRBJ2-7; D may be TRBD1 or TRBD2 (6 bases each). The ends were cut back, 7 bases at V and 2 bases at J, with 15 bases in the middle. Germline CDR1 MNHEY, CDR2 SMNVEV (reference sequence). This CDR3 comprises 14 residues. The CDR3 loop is CASKGGLSPYEQYF. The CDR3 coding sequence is TGTGCCAGCAAGGGGGGACTGTCGCCCTACGAGCAGTACTTC.

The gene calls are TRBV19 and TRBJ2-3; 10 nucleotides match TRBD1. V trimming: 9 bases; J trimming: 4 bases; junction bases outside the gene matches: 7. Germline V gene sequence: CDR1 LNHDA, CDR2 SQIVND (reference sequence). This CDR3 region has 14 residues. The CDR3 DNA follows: TGTGCCAGCAGGGACAGGGGAAGCCCAGATACGCAGTATTTT. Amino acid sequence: CASRDRGSPDTQYF.

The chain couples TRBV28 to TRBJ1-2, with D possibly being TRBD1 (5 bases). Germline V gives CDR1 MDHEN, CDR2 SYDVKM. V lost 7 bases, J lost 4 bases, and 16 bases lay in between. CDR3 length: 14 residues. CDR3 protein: CASTLGGVVYGYTF. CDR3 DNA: TGTGCCAGCACTCTCGGGGGGGTTGTCTATGGCTACACCTTC.

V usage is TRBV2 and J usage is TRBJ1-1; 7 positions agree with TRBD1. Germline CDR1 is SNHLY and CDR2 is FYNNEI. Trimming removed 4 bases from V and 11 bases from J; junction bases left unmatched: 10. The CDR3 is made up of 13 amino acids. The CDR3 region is CASSGEGTGDAFF. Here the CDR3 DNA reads TGTGCCAGCAGTGGGGAAGGTACAGGGGATGCTTTCTTT.

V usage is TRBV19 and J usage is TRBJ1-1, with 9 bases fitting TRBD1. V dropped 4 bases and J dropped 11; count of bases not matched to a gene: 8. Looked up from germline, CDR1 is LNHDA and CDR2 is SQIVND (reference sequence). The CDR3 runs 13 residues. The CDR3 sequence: CASSRLQGARAFF. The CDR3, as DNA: TGTGCCAGTAGTAGGTTACAGGGGGCGCGGGCTTTCTTT.

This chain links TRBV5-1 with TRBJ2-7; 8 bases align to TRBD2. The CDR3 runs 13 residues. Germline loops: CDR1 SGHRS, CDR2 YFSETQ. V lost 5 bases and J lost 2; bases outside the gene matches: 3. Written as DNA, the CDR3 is TGCGCCAGCAGGCCCGGGAGGGCCTACGAGCAGTACTTC. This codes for CASRPGRAYEQYF.

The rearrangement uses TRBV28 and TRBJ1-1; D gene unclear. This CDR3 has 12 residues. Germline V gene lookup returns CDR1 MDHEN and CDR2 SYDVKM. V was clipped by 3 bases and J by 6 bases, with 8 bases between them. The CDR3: CASSFVRAEAFF. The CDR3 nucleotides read TGTGCCAGCAGTTTCGTCCGGGCTGAAGCTTTCTTT.

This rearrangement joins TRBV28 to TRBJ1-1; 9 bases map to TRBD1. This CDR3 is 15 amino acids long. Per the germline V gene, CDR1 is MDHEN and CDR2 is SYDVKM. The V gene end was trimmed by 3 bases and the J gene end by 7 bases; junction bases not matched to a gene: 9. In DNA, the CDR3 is TGTGCCAGCAGTTTCTCCCCCGGGACAGGGCGTGAAGCTTTCTTT. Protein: CASSFSPGTGREAFF.

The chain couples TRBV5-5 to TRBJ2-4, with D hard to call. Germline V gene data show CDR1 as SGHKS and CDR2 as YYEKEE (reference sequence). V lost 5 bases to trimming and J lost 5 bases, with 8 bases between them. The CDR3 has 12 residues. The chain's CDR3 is CASSRNQNIQYF. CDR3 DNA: TGTGCCAGCAGTCGAAATCAAAACATTCAGTACTTC.

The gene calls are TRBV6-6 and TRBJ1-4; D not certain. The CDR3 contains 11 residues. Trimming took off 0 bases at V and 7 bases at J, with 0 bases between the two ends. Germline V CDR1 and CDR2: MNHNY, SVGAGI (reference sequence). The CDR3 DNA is TGTGCCAGCAGTTACTCTGAAAAACTGTTTTTT. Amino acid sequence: CASSYSEKLFF.

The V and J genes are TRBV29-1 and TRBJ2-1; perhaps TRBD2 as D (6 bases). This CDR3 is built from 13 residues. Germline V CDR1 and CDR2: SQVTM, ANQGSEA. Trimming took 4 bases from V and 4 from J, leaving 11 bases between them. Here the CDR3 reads CSVVGSIYNEQFF. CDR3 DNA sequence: TGCAGCGTTGTCGGGAGCATTTACAATGAGCAGTTCTTC.

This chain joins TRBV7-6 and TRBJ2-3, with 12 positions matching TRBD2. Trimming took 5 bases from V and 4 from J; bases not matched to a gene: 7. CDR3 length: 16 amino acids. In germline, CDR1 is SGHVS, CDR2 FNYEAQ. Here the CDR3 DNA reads TGTGCCAGCAGCCCACGACTAGCGGGGGTCCCAGATACGCAGTATTTT. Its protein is CASSPRLAGVPDTQYF. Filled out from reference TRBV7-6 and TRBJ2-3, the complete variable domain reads GAGVSQSPRYKVTKRGQDVALRCDPISGHVSLYWYRQALGQGPEFLTYFNYEAQQDKSGLPNDRFSAERPEGSISTLTIQRTEQRDSAMYRCASSPRLAGVPDTQYFGPGTRLTVL.

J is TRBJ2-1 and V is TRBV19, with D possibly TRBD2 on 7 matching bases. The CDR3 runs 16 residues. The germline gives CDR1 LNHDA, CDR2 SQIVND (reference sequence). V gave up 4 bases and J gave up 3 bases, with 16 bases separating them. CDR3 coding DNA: TGTGCCAGTAGTAGAGAGGGGGGGCGCCTCTACAATGAGCAGTTCTTC. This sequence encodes CASSREGGRLYNEQFF.

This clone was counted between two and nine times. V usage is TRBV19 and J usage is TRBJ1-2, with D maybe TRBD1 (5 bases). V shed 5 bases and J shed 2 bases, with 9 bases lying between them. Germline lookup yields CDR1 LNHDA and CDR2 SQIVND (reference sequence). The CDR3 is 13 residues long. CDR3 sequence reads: CASSYQGNYGYTF. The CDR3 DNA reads TGTGCCAGTAGTTATCAGGGAAACTATGGCTACACCTTC. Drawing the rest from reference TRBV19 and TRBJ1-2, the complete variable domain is DGGITQSPKYLFRKEGQNVTLSCEQNLNHDAMYWYRQDPGQGLRLIYYSQIVNDFQKGDIAEGYSVSREKKESFPLTVTSAQKNPTAFYLCASSYQGNYGYTFGSGTRLTVV.

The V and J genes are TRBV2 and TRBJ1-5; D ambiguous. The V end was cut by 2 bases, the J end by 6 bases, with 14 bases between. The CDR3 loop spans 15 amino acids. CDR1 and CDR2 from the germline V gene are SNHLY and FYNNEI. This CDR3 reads CASSELDPMGQPQHF. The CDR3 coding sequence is TGTGCCAGCAGTGAACTCGACCCAATGGGTCAGCCCCAGCATTTT.

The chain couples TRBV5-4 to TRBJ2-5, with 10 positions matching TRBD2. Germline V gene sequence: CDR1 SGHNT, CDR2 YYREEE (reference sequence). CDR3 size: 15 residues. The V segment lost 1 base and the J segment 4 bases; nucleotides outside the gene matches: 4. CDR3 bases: TGTGCCAGCAGCTTGACTAGCGGGAAGGCAGAGACCCAGTACTTC. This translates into CASSLTSGKAETQYF.